Sequencing of this TCR beta chain was carried out in a study of post-analysis software for immune sequencing data. Overall study findings and caveats: A significant reduction in normalized Chao1 diversity was observed in multiple sclerosis patients versus controls. A few TRBV segments (TRBV5-6, TRBV5-1 and TRBV20-1 among them) occurred more frequently in patients than in controls.

Each TCR beta cDNA library carried unique molecular identifiers. Using its own MiXCR run on the PCR reads, TCRdb lists one record per CDR3 protein. Among about 260,000 distinct CDR3 sequences, 30% to 45% were seen once, and the ten largest hold 4% to 6%. This clonotype was found a few times. The antigen remains unidentified. The CDR3 runs to 13 residues. V was cut by 5 bases and J by 0 bases, with 11 bases left in between. Germline CDR1 SQVTM, CDR2 ANQGSEA. The chain uses TRBV29-1 and TRBJ2-7, with D uncertain. Sequences were obtained from blood. This TCR was recovered from a girl aged 10 to 17 with multiple sclerosis. The CDR3 loop reads CSVRLGSSYEQYF. For the CDR3, the DNA is TGCAGCGTTCGCCTGGGCAGCTCCTACGAGCAGTACTTC.